This T cell receptor (beta chain) was sequenced for a study of T cells after yellow fever vaccination. As concerns this clonotype: Antigen: not known.

Each CDR3 protein is one row after TCRdb ran MiXCR on the 5' RACE reads. Among some 550,000 distinct CDR3 sequences listed, 15% to 20% were seen once. The CDR3 contains 15 residues. V was pared by 3 bases and J by 1 base, with 3 bases of the junction left unmatched. Germline CDR1 is DFQATT and CDR2 is SNEGSKA (reference sequence). Study outcomes and limitations: A minor fraction of clonotypes spanned both CD4 and CD8 compartments. Reappearance after the booster was seen for most primary-vaccination clones, at about 95% CD4 and 70% to 90% CD8. Weaker, the secondary response had a peak occurring faster, on day 5 versus 15.

The chain recombines TRBV20-1 with TRBJ2-2; TRBD2 aligns across 9 bases. The receptor comes from a man younger than 45 who received the YFV17D yellow fever vaccine. Sequences were derived from PBMCs, sampled 15 days after the yellow fever booster vaccination. The CDR3 nucleotides are TGCAGTGCTAGGCGGGAGGGACTGAACACCGGGGAGCTGTTTTTT. Amino acid sequence: CSARREGLNTGELFF.